Listed here are 15 T cell receptor beta chains from one sample, sequenced in a study of cytomegalovirus exposure and HLA in healthy donors. Only in-frame clones appear in the TCRdb table, and some are missing; sequencing was by immunoSEQ multiplex PCR. The table lists 98,000 or so clones, about 85% of them singletons. The sample taken for sequencing was PBMCs. Receptor source: a woman younger than 30 in good health and CMV-seronegative.

This chain links TRBV14 with TRBJ2-7, with TRBD2 matching 10 bases. Per the germline V gene, CDR1 is SGHDN and CDR2 is FVKESK. The ends lost 5 bases at V and 2 bases at J; junction bases unmatched: 6. The CDR3 loop spans 15 amino acids. The CDR3 DNA is TGTGCCAGCAGCTATACTAGCGGGGTCGCCTACGAGCAGTACTTC. Translation gives CASSYTSGVAYEQYF. The whole variable domain, remainder taken from reference TRBV14 and TRBJ2-7, is EAGVTQFPSHSVIEKGQTVTLRCDPISGHDNLYWYRRVMGKEIKFLLHFVKESKQDESGMPNNRFLAERTGGTYSTLKVQPAELEDSGVYFCASSYTSGVAYEQYFGPGTRLTVT.

The chain employs TRBV15 and TRBJ2-2; 8 bases map to TRBD2. CDR3 size: 18 residues. Per germline, CDR1 LNHNV and CDR2 YYDKDF (reference sequence). V was clipped by 0 bases and J by 2 bases; unmatched bases: 8. Written as DNA, the CDR3 is TGTGCCACCAGCAGAGATCACGGACGGGGGGGAAACACCGGGGAGCTGTTTTTT. It codes for CATSRDHGRGGNTGELFF.

J is TRBJ1-2 and V is TRBV5-1; tentatively, D is TRBD1 (5 bases). The CDR3 spans 15 residues. The germline V gene has CDR1 SGHRS and CDR2 YFSETQ. V lost 4 bases and J lost 2, with 15 bases in between. CDR3 DNA sequence: TGCGCCAGCAGCGGGGGAGGAGGGGAGAACTATGGCTACACCTTC. Translated, it gives CASSGGGGENYGYTF.

This clone was detected only once. V gene TRBV6-1 combines with J gene TRBJ1-2; 9 positions agree with TRBD1. The CDR3 loop spans 15 amino acids. CDR1 MNHNS and CDR2 SASEGT come from the germline V gene. V shed 3 bases, J shed 7 bases, and the junction held 9 bases outside the gene matches. The CDR3 coding sequence is TGTGCCAGCAGTGACCGGACAGGGGCAGTCGGTGGCTACACCTTC. It specifies CASSDRTGAVGGYTF.

This chain joins TRBV19 and TRBJ1-5, with 10 bases lining up with TRBD1. This CDR3 contains 17 residues. The V gene's germline CDR1 is LNHDA and CDR2 SQIVND (reference sequence). Unmatched junction bases numbered 7, after V lost 5 bases and J lost 0 bases. CDR3 coding DNA: TGTGCCAGTAGTCCTCGGGACAGGGGACATAGCAATCAGCCCCAGCATTTT. This sequence encodes CASSPRDRGHSNQPQHF.

The CDR3 region has the DNA TGTGCTTCAGAGTACGGGGGCTCCTATAATTCACCCCTCCACTTT. Residues: CASEYGGSYNSPLHF. This sequence joins TRBV28 and TRBJ1-6; TRBD1 is a possible D gene (5 bases). The CDR3 has 15 amino acids. The germline gives CDR1 MDHEN, CDR2 SYDVKM.

V and J are TRBV19 and TRBJ2-7, with TRBD1 identical over 9 bases. Germline lookup yields CDR1 LNHDA and CDR2 SQIVND (reference sequence). With 7 bases clipped from V and 2 bases from J, the junction kept 3 bases outside the gene matches. The CDR3 is 13 residues long. The CDR3 protein is CASNGQGTYEQYF. The CDR3 DNA is TGTGCCAGTAATGGACAGGGGACCTACGAGCAGTACTTC.

V usage is TRBV28 and J usage is TRBJ1-5, with D perhaps TRBD1 (5 bases). V dropped 2 bases and J dropped 1 base, with 9 bases sitting between them. The CDR3 is 15 residues long. Germline loops: CDR1 MDHEN, CDR2 SYDVKM. In DNA, the CDR3 is TGTGCCAGCAGTTTACAGGGCGCAAGCAATCAGCCCCAGCATTTT. Translated, it gives CASSLQGASNQPQHF.

In its sample, this clone was seen once. This rearrangement joins TRBV5-6 to TRBJ2-2; D not resolved. The CDR3 loop spans 12 amino acids. Germline V CDR1 and CDR2: SGHDT, YYEEEE. V lost 4 bases and J lost 5, with 6 bases in between. CDR3 nucleotides: TGTGCCAGCAGCCCCAGTACCGGGGAGCTGTTTTTT. It codes for CASSPSTGELFF.

The chain recombines TRBV9 with TRBJ2-5; tentative D call: TRBD2 (6 bases). The CDR3 runs to 15 residues. V lost 0 bases to trimming and J lost 0 bases, with 9 bases between them. CDR1 is SGDLS, CDR2 YYNGEE, per germline. The CDR3 DNA reads TGTGCCAGCAGCGTAGGGACTACCTACCAAGAGACCCAGTACTTC. Translating gives CASSVGTTYQETQYF.

This clone was seen once. This chain connects TRBV28 to TRBJ1-5; a possible D gene is TRBD1 (6 bases). Per the germline V gene, CDR1 is MDHEN and CDR2 is SYDVKM. This CDR3 spans 13 amino acids. V dropped 7 bases and J dropped 6 bases, with 13 bases sitting between them. CDR3 DNA: TGTGCCAGCATTACAGGGTGGGTTCAGCCCCAGCATTTT. Translating gives CASITGWVQPQHF.

This clone has a handful of counts. J is TRBJ2-3 and V is TRBV7-2; D not resolved. Trimming took off 5 bases at V and 4 bases at J, with 10 bases between the two ends. Germline V gene lookup returns CDR1 SGHTA and CDR2 FQGNSA. The CDR3 extends over 13 amino acids. CDR3 sequence reads: CASSVQSSDTQYF. Written as DNA, the CDR3 is TGTGCCAGCAGCGTACAGAGTTCAGATACGCAGTATTTT.

The rearrangement uses TRBV7-2 and TRBJ2-7; 7 bases fit TRBD1. This CDR3 has 14 residues. The germline gives CDR1 SGHTA, CDR2 FQGNSA. The junction had 10 bases not matched to a gene; V was cut back by 5 bases and J by 6 bases. The CDR3 protein is CASSPQGRGLEQYF. CDR3 sequence (DNA): TGTGCCAGCAGCCCCCAAGGTAGGGGGCTCGAGCAGTACTTC. Supplemented by reference TRBV7-2 and TRBJ2-7, the full variable domain reads GAGVSQSPSNKVTEKGKDVELRCDPISGHTALYWYRQSLGQGLEFLIYFQGNSAPDKSGLPSDRFSAERTGGSVSTLTIQRTQQEDSAVYLCASSPQGRGLEQYFGPGTRLTVT.

This clone has just one count. V gene TRBV9 combines with J gene TRBJ2-1, with 13 bases lining up with TRBD2. Germline V gene data show CDR1 as SGDLS and CDR2 as YYNGEE. Germline trimming cut 0 bases from V and 8 bases from J; bases unmatched to any gene: 2. CDR3 length: 15 amino acids. The DNA for the CDR3 is TGTGCCAGCAGCGTAGGACTAGCGGGGGGCCATGAGCAGTTCTTC. Protein product: CASSVGLAGGHEQFF.

The chain is built from TRBV18 and TRBJ1-2, with TRBD1 matching over 8 bases. The CDR3 totals 15 residues. V dropped 3 bases and J dropped 1; count of bases not matched to a gene: 4. Germline V gene data show CDR1 as KGHSH and CDR2 as LQKENI. DNA for the CDR3: TGTGCCAGCTCACCGGGACAGGCCCTTAACTATGGCTACACCTTC. It codes for CASSPGQALNYGYTF.